This T cell receptor (beta chain) originates from a study of CD8+ T cells in alopecia areata. cDNA reverse transcribed from extracted RNA served as the sequencing template. Measured with immunoSEQ multiplex PCR; TCRdb has only the in-frame clones, and not every one. This sample yields 120,000 or so clones, of which 58% are seen a single time; approximately 29% belongs to the top ten. Treatment described: oral pan-JAK inhibitor, 5-10 mg twice daily. Germline-derived CDR1 and CDR2 are SQVTM and ANQGSEA. CDR3 length: 14 amino acids. The V end was cut by 2 bases, the J end by 0 bases, with 11 bases between.

This TCR was recovered from a human donor with alopecia areata. V gene TRBV29-1 combines with J gene TRBJ2-7; D uncertain. This specimen was CD8+ T cells sorted from blood, taken at week 4, from a patient treated with tofacitinib. CDR3 protein: CSVEIRQSSYEQYF. Here the CDR3 DNA reads TGCAGCGTTGAAATCAGGCAGAGCTCCTACGAGCAGTACTTC.